A selection of T cell receptor beta chains follows, all from one sample in a study of T cells after posttransplantation cyclophosphamide. Repertoires were generated with immunoSEQ multiplex PCR, while TCRdb's copy carries only in-frame clones and drops some. The sample consists of fewer than 20,000 clones, 94% of them appearing once. Sequencing was performed on naive CD4+ T cells sorted from blood. The origin of the receptors is a woman between 45 and 60 years old in good health and a related stem cell transplant donor. Both conserved end residues are trimmed from each CDR3. D genes are given only for firm matches.

V gene	D gene	CDR3 protein
TRBV19	TRBD1	ASSIRGRDRESSYEQY
TRBV6-5	TRBD1	ASSSGGFSGNTIY
TRBV9	-	ASSVAHLAGANVLT
TRBV6-1	-	ARGVGESGNTIY
TRBV20-1	-	SASENEQY
TRBV6-5	TRBD2	ASSNREGPHEQF
TRBV7-3	TRBD2	ASTSAGGPGANVLT
TRBV2	-	ASRKDSHLSGNTIY
TRBV7-9	-	ASSFLGHMTGVNTEAF
TRBV6-1	-	ASTQSLNTEAF
TRBV7-2	TRBD2	ASSLEIAGGRIQY
TRBV29-1	-	SVEYVETQY
TRBV30	TRBD1	AWATDRGPYEQY